These 25 T cell receptor beta chains came from one sample sequenced in a study of radiotherapy plus CTLA-4 blockade in lung cancer. Libraries were prepared by immunoSEQ multiplex PCR; TCRdb keeps only in-frame clonotypes and omits some of them. The sample lists some 80,000 clones; under 90% were seen once. The source material was peripheral blood, sampled from a patient treated with radiotherapy plus ipilimumab. These receptors all come from a human donor with non-small cell lung cancer who had stable disease on radiotherapy plus ipilimumab.

The chain links TRBV28 to TRBJ1-4, with 7 bases matching TRBD1. The length of the CDR3 is 14 residues. Germline V gene sequence: CDR1 MDHEN, CDR2 SYDVKM. Trimming at V came to 6 bases and at J to 7 bases, leaving 8 bases not matched to a gene. The chain's CDR3 is CASRRTGGSEKLFF. The DNA of the CDR3 is TGTGCCAGCAGAAGGACAGGAGGTAGTGAAAAACTGTTTTTT.

This clone has just one count. This chain uses TRBV2 with TRBJ2-7, with TRBD2 matching over 11 bases. The CDR3 totals 14 residues. Per the germline V gene, CDR1 is SNHLY and CDR2 is FYNNEI. Trimming took 2 bases from V and 3 from J; bases not matched to a gene: 0. This CDR3 is CASSETSGSYEQYF. Written as DNA, the CDR3 is TGTGCCAGCAGTGAAACTAGCGGGAGCTACGAGCAGTACTTC. The complete variable domain, with remaining parts taken from reference TRBV2 and TRBJ2-7, reads EPEVTQTPSHQVTQMGQEVILRCVPISNHLYFYWYRQILGQKVEFLVSFYNNEISEKSEIFDDQFSVERPDGSNFTLKIRSTKLEDSAMYFCASSETSGSYEQYFGPGTRLTVT.

This clone was detected only a few times. The genes are TRBV5-4 and TRBJ1-3; possibly TRBD1 for D (6 bases). The length of the CDR3 is 18 residues. Trimming pared 0 bases from V and 0 bases from J, leaving 16 bases between. From germline, CDR1 is SGHNT and CDR2 YYREEE (reference sequence). The CDR3 spells CASSLAFGGDYSGNTIYF. In DNA form, the CDR3 reads TGTGCCAGCAGCTTGGCGTTCGGGGGCGATTACTCTGGAAACACCATATATTTT. Variable domain in full (rest from reference TRBV5-4 and TRBJ1-3): ETGVTQSPTHLIKTRGQQVTLRCSSQSGHNTVSWYQQALGQGPQFIFQYYREEENGRGNFPPRFSGLQFPNYSSELNVNALELDDSALYLCASSLAFGGDYSGNTIYFGEGSWLTVV.

The chain carries TRBV27 and TRBJ1-5; TRBD1 might be the D (6 bases). The CDR3 is made up of 14 amino acids. The V and J ends lost 6 bases and 0 bases respectively, with 9 bases between them. Germline V gene sequence: CDR1 MNHEY, CDR2 SMNVEV (reference sequence). The CDR3 nucleotides read TGTGCCAGCAGATCAGGGGATAGCAATCAGCCCCAGCATTTT. Protein product: CASRSGDSNQPQHF.

In this sample, this clone turned up a few times. This chain uses TRBV28 with TRBJ2-2, with 8 bases matching TRBD1. The CDR3 covers 15 residues. Germline V CDR1 and CDR2: MDHEN, SYDVKM. V dropped 10 bases and J dropped 6; count of bases not matched to a gene: 13. The CDR3 reads CATKGGTGRAGELFF. DNA of the CDR3: TGTGCCACGAAAGGGGGGACAGGCAGGGCCGGGGAGCTGTTTTTT.

This rearrangement joins TRBV2 to TRBJ1-1; possibly TRBD1 for D (5 bases). V dropped 4 bases and J dropped 3 bases, with 12 bases sitting between them. CDR1 and CDR2 from the germline V gene are SNHLY and FYNNEI. The CDR3 consists of 14 residues. CDR3 sequence: CASSGTAGHTEAFF. The CDR3 DNA follows: TGTGCCAGCAGTGGGACGGCGGGGCACACTGAAGCTTTCTTT.

The V call is TRBV5-8, the J call TRBJ2-1, with 9 bases aligning to TRBD1. Germline lookup yields CDR1 SGHTS and CDR2 YDEGEE. V trimming: 4 bases; J trimming: 10 bases; junction bases outside the gene matches: 12. The CDR3 consists of 15 residues. In nucleotides, the CDR3 is TGTGCCAGCAGCCCCGGGGACAGGGCACCAGAGGAGCAGTTCTTC. Translation: CASSPGDRAPEEQFF.

The chain uses TRBV5-1 and TRBJ2-7; TRBD1 aligns across 8 bases. Trimming removed 2 bases from V and 3 bases from J; junction bases left unmatched: 4. CDR1 and CDR2 from the germline V gene are SGHRS and YFSETQ. This CDR3 is 14 amino acids long. This chain's CDR3 is CASSLQGENYEQYF. For the CDR3, the DNA is TGCGCCAGCAGCTTACAGGGGGAGAACTACGAGCAGTACTTC.

V and J are TRBV6-1 and TRBJ1-2; D call uncertain. V lost 7 bases and J 5 bases, leaving 14 bases between the germline ends. Looked up from germline, CDR1 is MNHNS and CDR2 is SASEGT. The length of the CDR3 is 13 residues. This chain's CDR3 is CASTLERDYGYTF. The CDR3 DNA is TGTGCCAGCACTCTCGAGCGAGATTATGGCTACACCTTC.

This chain joins TRBV30 and TRBJ2-5; D is unclear. The V and J ends lost 0 bases and 4 bases respectively, with 12 bases between them. The CDR3 is 14 amino acids. Germline V gives CDR1 GTSNPN, CDR2 SVGIG (reference sequence). As DNA, the CDR3 is TGTGCCTGGAGTGTACTAATGGGTAGAGAGACCCAGTACTTC. Translation: CAWSVLMGRETQYF.

The V call is TRBV4-1, the J call TRBJ2-5; tentative D call: TRBD2 (6 bases). Between the trimmed V and J ends, which lost 0 bases and 3 bases, there was a span of 11 bases. This CDR3 is 15 amino acids long. From germline, CDR1 is MGHRA and CDR2 YSYEKL. CDR3 nucleotides: TGCGCCAGCAGCCAAGATGACGGAGGGGAAGAGACCCAGTACTTC. This sequence encodes CASSQDDGGEETQYF.

The V gene is TRBV6-6, the J gene TRBJ1-5, with D possibly being TRBD1 (5 bases). Looked up from germline, CDR1 is MNHNY and CDR2 is SVGAGI (reference sequence). V was pared by 6 bases and J by 0 bases, with 12 bases between. The CDR3 has 15 amino acids. The CDR3 DNA follows: TGTGCCAGCAGGAGGGGCGAATATAGCAATCAGCCCCAGCATTTT. Protein: CASRRGEYSNQPQHF.

The chain recombines TRBV27 with TRBJ2-3, with 9 bases identical to TRBD2. This CDR3 has 14 amino acids. The V gene end was trimmed by 2 bases and the J gene end by 15 bases; junction bases not matched to a gene: 12. CDR1 MNHEY and CDR2 SMNVEV come from the germline V gene (reference sequence). The CDR3 sequence is CASSLRSGGPPSYF. The CDR3 DNA reads as TGTGCCAGCAGTTTAAGGAGCGGGGGGCCTCCAAGTTATTTT.

This chain links TRBV28 with TRBJ1-4; TRBD1 matches 11 bases. The CDR3 is 15 amino acids. Germline V gene sequence: CDR1 MDHEN, CDR2 SYDVKM. V lost 5 bases and J lost 8; bases outside the gene matches: 7. The CDR3 spells CASSPPGQGGEKLFF. The CDR3 nucleotides read TGTGCCAGCAGTCCGCCGGGACAGGGGGGGGAAAAACTGTTTTTT.

The chain joins TRBV2 to TRBJ2-3, with TRBD1 matching 9 bases. Per germline, CDR1 SNHLY and CDR2 FYNNEI. J lost 2 bases, V lost 11 bases, and 20 bases had no gene match. This CDR3 contains 18 residues. CDR3 sequence reads: CAGSTGTGFTLATDTQYF. CDR3 coding DNA: TGTGCCGGTTCAACGGGGACAGGGTTCACATTGGCCACAGATACGCAGTATTTT.

J is TRBJ1-6 and V is TRBV11-1; D unclear. The CDR3 length is 13 residues. The V end was cut by 2 bases, the J end by 4 bases, with 3 bases between. Germline V CDR1 and CDR2: SGHAT, FQDESV (reference sequence). The CDR3 is CASSLIYNSPLHF. The DNA for the CDR3 is TGTGCCAGCAGCTTAATATATAATTCACCCCTCCACTTT. The full variable domain, in which reference TRBV11-1 and TRBJ1-6 provide the parts outside the CDR3, is EAEVAQSPRYKITEKSQAVAFWCDPISGHATLYWYRQILGQGPELLVQFQDESVVDDSQLPKDRFSAERLKGVDSTLKIQPAELGDSAMYLCASSLIYNSPLHFGNGTRLTVT.

This clone occurred once. The chain couples TRBV9 to TRBJ1-6; D possibly corresponds to TRBD1 (6 bases). Trimming cost V 4 bases and J 8 bases, with 16 bases left between them. This CDR3 comprises 15 residues. Germline CDR1 is SGDLS and CDR2 is YYNGEE. The CDR3 sequence: CASSTRQDMDSPLHF. CDR3 bases: TGTGCCAGCAGCACCCGACAGGATATGGATTCACCCCTCCACTTT.

This chain joins TRBV6-6 and TRBJ1-3, with TRBD1 identical over 9 bases. The CDR3 loop spans 13 amino acids. Germline V gives CDR1 MNHNY, CDR2 SVGAGI (reference sequence). V was clipped by 5 bases and J by 13 bases; unmatched bases: 9. CDR3 in DNA: TGTGCCAGCAGTCCCGGGACAGGGAGCCAAATATATTTT. This codes for CASSPGTGSQIYF.

The rearrangement uses TRBV9 and TRBJ2-7, with D possibly being TRBD1 or TRBD2 (5 bases each). The CDR3 loop spans 14 amino acids. Trimming took 4 bases from V and 3 from J, leaving 14 bases between them. CDR1 is SGDLS, CDR2 YYNGEE, per germline. CDR3 protein: CASSPTGRFYEQYF. CDR3 sequence (DNA): TGTGCCAGCAGCCCAACGGGACGGTTCTACGAGCAGTACTTC.

V usage is TRBV6-6 and J usage is TRBJ2-7; 7 positions match TRBD1. The CDR3 runs 14 residues. The germline V gene encodes CDR1 MNHNY and CDR2 SVGAGI (reference sequence). V trimming: 0 bases; J trimming: 3 bases; junction bases outside the gene matches: 2. This CDR3 is CASSYSGQIYEQYF. DNA for the CDR3: TGTGCCAGCAGTTACTCGGGACAGATCTACGAGCAGTACTTC.

The V and J genes are TRBV29-1 and TRBJ1-1; 10 nucleotides match TRBD1. V was pared by 7 bases and J by 5 bases, with 7 bases of the junction left unmatched. This CDR3 has 13 amino acids. From germline, CDR1 is SQVTM and CDR2 ANQGSEA. The DNA of the CDR3 is TGCAGCGCCCGACAGGGGGCGCAGACTGAAGCTTTCTTT. Amino acid sequence: CSARQGAQTEAFF.

The chain is built from TRBV7-8 and TRBJ2-3; TRBD2 aligns across 11 bases. J gave up 6 bases and V 3 bases, and 11 bases lay outside the gene matches. In germline, CDR1 is SGHVS, CDR2 FQNEAQ. The CDR3 is 17 residues long. As DNA, the CDR3 is TGTGCCAGCAGCTTGCTAGCGGGAGGTATCCGGGGGGATACGCAGTATTTT. It encodes CASSLLAGGIRGDTQYF.

This sequence joins TRBV27 and TRBJ2-5, with TRBD1 matching 7 bases. Germline V gives CDR1 MNHEY, CDR2 SMNVEV (reference sequence). The CDR3 runs to 15 residues. Trimming took 6 bases from V and 4 from J; bases not matched to a gene: 11. CDR3 sequence: CASRQRRTGGETQYF. For the CDR3, the DNA is TGTGCCAGCAGGCAAAGGAGGACAGGCGGAGAGACCCAGTACTTC.

The V call is TRBV7-2, the J call TRBJ2-5, with D unclear. This CDR3 comprises 12 residues. Per germline, CDR1 SGHTA and CDR2 FQGNSA. Trimming cost V 5 bases and J 0 bases, with 4 bases left between them. The CDR3 region is CASSMYQETQYF. The CDR3 DNA sequence: TGTGCCAGCAGCATGTACCAAGAGACCCAGTACTTC. Supplemented by reference TRBV7-2 and TRBJ2-5, the full variable domain reads GAGVSQSPSNKVTEKGKDVELRCDPISGHTALYWYRQSLGQGLEFLIYFQGNSAPDKSGLPSDRFSAERTGGSVSTLTIQRTQQEDSAVYLCASSMYQETQYFGPGTRLLVL.

The V and J genes are TRBV6-4 and TRBJ1-2; D might be TRBD1 (5 bases). With 4 bases removed from V and 5 bases from J, the gap between germline ends came to 17 bases. The length of the CDR3 is 15 residues. The germline CDR1 and CDR2 sequences are MRHNA and SNTAGT. The CDR3 DNA follows: TGTGCCAGCAGTGCGACGACAGAGAGTTTTTATGGCTACACCTTC. Translating gives CASSATTESFYGYTF.